This TCR beta chain emerged from a study of metastatic and nonmetastatic thyroid tumors. Study background: Repertoires from malignant and benign thyroid patients were compared across blood and tumor or nodule tissue. Study-level results: Relative to benign nodules, malignant thyroid tumors were reportedly characterized by significantly elevated TCR beta diversity in blood and tumor.

The germline CDR1 and CDR2 sequences are LGHDT and YNNKEL (reference sequence). This CDR3 is built from 15 residues. The V segment lost 1 base and the J segment 9 bases; nucleotides outside the gene matches: 6. A note on this clone: Its antigen is not identified.

No treatment of any kind had been given to any patient before thyroid surgery. As originally analysed: Variation in CDR3 across clinicopathological groups served as the basis for constructing a distant-metastasis classifier in papillary thyroid cancer. TCRdb re-called clones from the PCR reads using MiXCR. The V and J calls here are based on TCRdb, not the publication. The repertoire holds about 15,000 clones, around 30% seen once, with 15% to 18% in the top ten. The rearrangement links TRBV3-1 to TRBJ1-6, with TRBD1 identical over 7 bases. This sequence was found in a female donor with papillary thyroid cancer or a benign thyroid nodule (not recorded which). Some clones in this sample may be carry-over from other donors' samples. Input material: tumor tissue. The CDR3 protein is CASSQGSQGVSPLHF. DNA for the CDR3: TGTGCCAGCAGCCAAGGTTCCCAGGGGGTTTCACCCCTCCACTTT.